The 17 T cell receptor beta chains below were found in one sample sequenced in a study of cytomegalovirus exposure and HLA in healthy donors. The primer mix had 60 Vbeta and 13 Jbeta primers. Data came from immunoSEQ multiplex PCR; TCRdb stores just in-frame clones and leaves some out. The data contain just under 95,000 clones, roughly 80% of them singletons. Specimen: PBMCs. All receptors come from a human donor in good health.

The rearrangement links TRBV14 to TRBJ2-1; a weak D match, TRBD1 (5 bases). Trimming removed 5 bases from V and 0 bases from J, with 11 bases in between. The CDR3 is 15 amino acids. Germline lookup yields CDR1 SGHDN and CDR2 FVKESK. In nucleotides, the CDR3 is TGTGCCAGCAGCTCCAAGGGGATCTCCTACAATGAGCAGTTCTTC. This sequence encodes CASSSKGISYNEQFF.

The chain employs TRBV19 and TRBJ1-2, with D tentatively TRBD1 (5 bases). The V and J ends lost 9 bases and 8 bases respectively, with 16 bases between them. This CDR3 is built from 12 residues. Germline lookup yields CDR1 LNHDA and CDR2 SQIVND (reference sequence). CDR3 DNA: TGTGCCAGCCTGGACAAGAGTTGGGGCTACACCTTC. It encodes CASLDKSWGYTF. Filled out from reference TRBV19 and TRBJ1-2, the complete variable domain reads DGGITQSPKYLFRKEGQNVTLSCEQNLNHDAMYWYRQDPGQGLRLIYYSQIVNDFQKGDIAEGYSVSREKKESFPLTVTSAQKNPTAFYLCASLDKSWGYTFGSGTRLTVV.

This chain joins TRBV7-8 and TRBJ1-6; 10 nucleotides line up with TRBD1. The CDR3 loop spans 14 amino acids. Germline V gives CDR1 SGHVS, CDR2 FQNEAQ. V was pared by 5 bases and J by 7 bases, with 2 bases of the junction left unmatched. The CDR3 protein is CASSRDRGNSPLHF. In nucleotides, the CDR3 is TGTGCCAGCAGCCGGGACAGGGGAAATTCACCCCTCCACTTT.

The chain uses TRBV29-1 and TRBJ1-2, with TRBD1 matching 9 bases. Losses at the gene ends were 0 bases for V and 5 bases for J; bases not matched to a gene: 4. The CDR3 length is 14 residues. Germline V lookup: CDR1 SQVTM, CDR2 ANQGSEA. The CDR3 coding sequence is TGCAGCGTTGAAGATGGACAGGGGTGGTATGGCTACACCTTC. This translates into CSVEDGQGWYGYTF. The full variable domain, in which reference TRBV29-1 and TRBJ1-2 provide the parts outside the CDR3, is SAVISQKPSRDICQRGTSLTIQCQVDSQVTMMFWYRQQPGQSLTLIATANQGSEATYESGFVIDKFPISRPNLTFSTLTVSNMSPEDSSIYLCSVEDGQGWYGYTFGSGTRLTVV.

The chain is built from TRBV9 and TRBJ2-1, with D perhaps matching TRBD1 (6 bases). CDR3 length: 15 residues. V dropped 3 bases and J dropped 6 bases, with 16 bases sitting between them. Germline V gene lookup returns CDR1 SGDLS and CDR2 YYNGEE. The CDR3 protein is CASSARGGVGNEQFF. As DNA, the CDR3 is TGTGCCAGCAGCGCTAGAGGGGGTGTGGGCAATGAGCAGTTCTTC.

This clone was seen only once. This sequence joins TRBV7-8 and TRBJ1-1, with a weak D call TRBD1 (6 bases). Looked up from germline, CDR1 is SGHVS and CDR2 is FQNEAQ. The V end was cut by 6 bases, the J end by 1 base, with 12 bases between. The CDR3 is made up of 14 amino acids. The CDR3 loop reads CASSEDRANTEAFF. The DNA of the CDR3 is TGTGCCAGCAGTGAGGACAGAGCGAACACTGAAGCTTTCTTT.

The rearrangement joins TRBV7-2 to TRBJ2-3, with D unclear. V gave up 7 bases and J gave up 0 bases, with 20 bases separating them. Germline assignment: CDR1 SGHTA and CDR2 FQGNSA. This CDR3 has 17 residues. The chain's CDR3 is CASTSVGHLTSTDTQYF. The CDR3 nucleotides read TGTGCCAGCACCTCTGTGGGCCACTTAACTAGCACAGATACGCAGTATTTT.

The chain employs TRBV6-5 and TRBJ1-1; the D is unclear. This CDR3 has 14 residues. The V and J ends lost 8 bases and 3 bases respectively, with 16 bases between them. Germline CDR1 and CDR2: MNHEY and SVGAGI. Here the CDR3 reads CASPSGEGDTEAFF. Here the CDR3 DNA reads TGTGCCAGCCCTTCCGGAGAGGGCGACACTGAAGCTTTCTTT.

The chain recombines TRBV5-1 with TRBJ2-3, with 15 bases lining up with TRBD2. J gave up 0 bases and V 6 bases, and 5 bases lay outside the gene matches. The CDR3 length is 17 residues. Germline CDR1 reads SGHRS; CDR2 reads YFSETQ. The CDR3 coding sequence is TGCGCCAGCATGGGACTAGCGGGAGGTAGAAGCACAGATACGCAGTATTTT. This sequence encodes CASMGLAGGRSTDTQYF.

The V call is TRBV5-4, the J call TRBJ2-2, with 13 bases matching TRBD2. Germline CDR1 reads SGHNT; CDR2 reads YYREEE (reference sequence). V lost 4 bases and J lost 0; bases outside the gene matches: 3. The CDR3 is 17 amino acids. The CDR3 protein is CASSQGLAGSNTGELFF. In DNA form, the CDR3 reads TGTGCCAGCAGCCAGGGACTAGCGGGATCGAACACCGGGGAGCTGTTTTTT.

This clone has only a few counts. V is TRBV6-1 and J is TRBJ1-2, with a tentative D call TRBD1 (5 bases). The CDR3 is made up of 12 amino acids. V lost 10 bases and J lost 1, with 10 bases in between. The germline gives CDR1 MNHNS, CDR2 SASEGT. CDR3 amino acids: CATQGGNYGYTF. CDR3 coding DNA: TGTGCCACCCAGGGAGGTAACTATGGCTACACCTTC.

The chain joins TRBV5-4 to TRBJ2-7; the D gene is possibly TRBD1 (6 bases). Germline V lookup: CDR1 SGHNT, CDR2 YYREEE (reference sequence). Trimming took 4 bases from V and 3 from J, leaving 14 bases between them. The CDR3 is 14 residues long. The CDR3 DNA reads TGTGCCAGCAGCCCAGGGGCAGGCGGCTACGAGCAGTACTTC. Protein: CASSPGAGGYEQYF.

For this clone: At one end the junction does not follow the germline gene, possibly because of a read error. The genes are TRBV7-7 and TRBJ2-5, with TRBD1 matching 10 bases. The germline V gene has CDR1 SSHAT and CDR2 FNYEAQ (reference sequence). CDR3 length: 15 amino acids. This chain's CDR3 is CASSPGTGVRETQYF. CDR3 in DNA: TGTGCTAGCAGCCCCGGGACAGGGGTGCGGGAGACCCAGTACTTC.

This clone was picked up a small number of times. This rearrangement joins TRBV6-1 to TRBJ2-1; weak D call: TRBD2 (6 bases). Trimming took off 4 bases at V and 5 bases at J, with 12 bases between the two ends. The CDR3 runs to 14 residues. Germline-derived CDR1 and CDR2 are MNHNS and SASEGT. CDR3 nucleotides: TGTGCCAGCAGTGGGAGGGGCTCGGACAATGAGCAGTTCTTC. Its protein is CASSGRGSDNEQFF.

CDR3 sequence reads: CAISETTSERDEQFF. CDR3 in DNA: TGTGCCATCAGTGAGACTACGAGCGAGAGGGATGAGCAGTTCTTC. This chain links TRBV10-3 with TRBJ2-1, with a weak D call TRBD2 (5 bases). Germline CDR1 and CDR2: ENHRY and SYGVKD. The CDR3 runs 15 residues. V gave up 2 bases and J gave up 8 bases, with 16 bases separating them.

V usage is TRBV7-8 and J usage is TRBJ2-7; TRBD1 matches at 8 bases. After removal of 5 bases from V and 3 bases from J, the junction contained 6 bases not matched to a gene. CDR1 is SGHVS and CDR2 is FQNEAQ in the germline V gene. The CDR3 loop spans 14 amino acids. For the CDR3, the DNA is TGTGCCAGCAGCGCCCAGGGGGCTGGCTACGAGCAGTACTTC. This translates into CASSAQGAGYEQYF. The full variable domain, its missing parts supplied by reference TRBV7-8 and TRBJ2-7, is GAGVSQSPRYKVAKRGQDVALRCDPISGHVSLFWYQQALGQGPEFLTYFQNEAQLDKSGLPSDRFFAERPEGSVSTLKIQRTQQEDSAVYLCASSAQGAGYEQYFGPGTRLTVT.

The chain recombines TRBV19 with TRBJ2-2; no clear D. Germline CDR1 and CDR2: LNHDA and SQIVND (reference sequence). This CDR3 spans 12 amino acids. V was pared by 10 bases and J by 5 bases, with 11 bases between. CDR3 sequence reads: CATKWRTGELFF. Here the CDR3 DNA reads TGTGCCACCAAATGGAGAACCGGGGAGCTGTTTTTT.